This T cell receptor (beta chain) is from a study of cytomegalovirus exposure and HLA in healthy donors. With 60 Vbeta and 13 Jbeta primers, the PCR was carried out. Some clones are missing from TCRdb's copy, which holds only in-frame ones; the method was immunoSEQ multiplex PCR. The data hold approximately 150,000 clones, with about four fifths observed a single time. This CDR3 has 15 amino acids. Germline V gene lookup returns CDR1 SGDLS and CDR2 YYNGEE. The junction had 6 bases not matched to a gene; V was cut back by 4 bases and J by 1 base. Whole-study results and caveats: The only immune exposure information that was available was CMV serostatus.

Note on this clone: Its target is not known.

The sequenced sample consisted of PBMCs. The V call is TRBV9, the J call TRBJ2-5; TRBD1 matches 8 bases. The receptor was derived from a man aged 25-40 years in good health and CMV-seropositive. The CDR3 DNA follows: TGTGCCAGCAGCCCCGGACAGGGACTCCAAGAGACCCAGTACTTC. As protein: CASSPGQGLQETQYF.